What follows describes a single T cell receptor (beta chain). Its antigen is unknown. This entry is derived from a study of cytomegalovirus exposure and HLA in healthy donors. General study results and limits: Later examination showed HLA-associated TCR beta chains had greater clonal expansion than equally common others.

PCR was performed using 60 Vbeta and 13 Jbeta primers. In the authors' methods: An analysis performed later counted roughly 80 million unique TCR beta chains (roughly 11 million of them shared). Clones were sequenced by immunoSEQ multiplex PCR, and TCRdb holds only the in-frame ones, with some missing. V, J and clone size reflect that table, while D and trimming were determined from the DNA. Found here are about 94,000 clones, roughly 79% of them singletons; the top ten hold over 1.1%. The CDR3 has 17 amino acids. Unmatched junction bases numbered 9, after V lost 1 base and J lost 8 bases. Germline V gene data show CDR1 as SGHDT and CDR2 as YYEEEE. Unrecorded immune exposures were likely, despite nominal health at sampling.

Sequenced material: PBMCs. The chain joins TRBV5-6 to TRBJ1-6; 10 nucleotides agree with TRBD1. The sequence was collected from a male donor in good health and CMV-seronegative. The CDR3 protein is CASSLLRGQGHDSPLHF. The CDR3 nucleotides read TGTGCCAGCAGCTTGTTAAGGGGACAGGGGCACGATTCACCCCTCCACTTT.